These 18 T cell receptor beta chains came from one sample sequenced in a study of Graves' ophthalmopathy and Graves' hyperthyroidism. Amplification from RNA transcripts yielded the TCR beta CDR3 regions. HTBI-primed RT-PCR formed the first round, and a multiplex PCR formed the second. One entry per CDR3 protein results from TCRdb running MiXCR on the multiplex PCR reads. The sample includes hundreds of thousands of distinct CDR3 sequences, around 20% of them seen just once. Specimen: peripheral blood. These receptors originate from a woman aged 18 to 35 with stable Graves' hyperthyroidism.

This clonotype was seen many times. The V and J genes are TRBV11-2 and TRBJ1-1, with unresolved D. V dropped 5 bases and J dropped 4 bases, with 11 bases sitting between them. Per germline, CDR1 SGHAT and CDR2 FQNNGV. The CDR3 extends over 13 amino acids. The DNA for the CDR3 is TGTGCCAGCAGCGCAAACATTCTCACTGAAGCTTTCTTT. This codes for CASSANILTEAFF.

This clonotype was detected ten times or more. The chain employs TRBV15 and TRBJ2-5; a possible D gene is TRBD2 (5 bases). The germline CDR1 and CDR2 sequences are LNHNV and YYDKDF (reference sequence). The CDR3 covers 14 residues. Trimming took 7 bases from V and 2 from J, leaving 14 bases between them. The CDR3 region has the DNA TGTGCCACCAAGGCTAGCAGAGAACAAGAGACCCAGTACTTC. It encodes CATKASREQETQYF. The full variable domain, its missing parts supplied by reference TRBV15 and TRBJ2-5, is DAMVIQNPRYQVTQFGKPVTLSCSQTLNHNVMYWYQQKSSQAPKLLFHYYDKDFNNEADTPDNFQSRRPNTSFCFLDIRSPGLGDTAMYLCATKASREQETQYFGPGTRLLVL.

The J gene is TRBJ1-3, the V gene TRBV15; D remains ambiguous. The germline V and J ends were trimmed by 0 bases and 0 bases, with 9 bases remaining between them. CDR1 and CDR2 from the germline V gene are LNHNV and YYDKDF (reference sequence). CDR3 length equals 16 residues. CDR3: CATSRDAEVSGNTIYF. The CDR3 region has the DNA TGTGCCACCAGCAGAGATGCAGAAGTCTCTGGAAACACCATATATTTT.

The CDR3 DNA is TGCAGTGCGGGCTTCGCGAGCTATGGCTACACCTTC. As protein: CSAGFASYGYTF. V is TRBV20-1 and J is TRBJ1-2, with no clear D. This CDR3 has 12 amino acids. Germline V gene data show CDR1 as DFQATT and CDR2 as SNEGSKA (reference sequence). V lost 6 bases and J lost 4, with 12 bases in between.

The V call is TRBV12-3 or TRBV12-4, the J call TRBJ1-1; D remains unclear. V was trimmed by 5 bases and J by 8 bases, leaving 21 bases between them. This CDR3 is 15 amino acids long. The CDR3 is CASSRTGGQPGEAFF. CDR3 coding DNA: TGTGCCAGCAGTCGGACGGGAGGTCAGCCCGGGGAAGCTTTCTTT.

The chain combines TRBV19 with TRBJ2-5, with TRBD1 matching 7 bases. The CDR3 runs to 14 residues. Germline V gene lookup returns CDR1 LNHDA and CDR2 SQIVND (reference sequence). Losses at the gene ends were 3 bases for V and 1 base for J; bases not matched to a gene: 2. Here the CDR3 reads CASSIDRVQETQYF. DNA of the CDR3: TGTGCCAGTAGTATCGACAGGGTCCAAGAGACCCAGTACTTC.

This clonotype occurred many times. The chain carries TRBV6-5 and TRBJ2-7, with 8 bases lining up with TRBD2. V lost 5 bases to trimming and J lost 3 bases; unmatched junction nucleotides: 9. The CDR3 has 15 residues. Looked up from germline, CDR1 is MNHEY and CDR2 is SVGAGI. In DNA, the CDR3 is TGTGCCAGCAGTCCCTTTGCGGGAGGCGGCTACGAGCAGTACTTC. Translating it yields CASSPFAGGGYEQYF.

This clonotype was counted ten times or more. The chain employs TRBV6-1 and TRBJ1-1; D remains ambiguous. V lost 3 bases, J lost 1 base, and 12 bases lay in between. In germline, CDR1 is MNHNS, CDR2 SASEGT. The CDR3 sequence is 15 residues long. The CDR3 bases are TGTGCCAGCAGTGACCCCGGACGGCGGAACACTGAAGCTTTCTTT. It specifies CASSDPGRRNTEAFF.

This clonotype has ten or more counts. The chain combines TRBV5-5 with TRBJ2-7, with 7 bases matching TRBD1. V shed 4 bases and J 7 bases; nucleotides not matched to a gene: 14. The CDR3 loop spans 15 amino acids. In germline, CDR1 is SGHKS, CDR2 YYEKEE (reference sequence). CDR3 protein: CASSMPGTVGREQYF. The CDR3 DNA reads TGTGCCAGCAGCATGCCCGGGACAGTTGGCAGGGAGCAGTACTTC.

This clonotype has at least ten counts. This chain connects TRBV28 to TRBJ2-4, with D uncertain. From germline, CDR1 is MDHEN and CDR2 SYDVKM. Trimming cost V 6 bases and J 6 bases, with 15 bases left between them. This CDR3 spans 14 amino acids. CDR3 in amino acids: CASRQWGLINIQYF. The CDR3, as DNA: TGTGCCAGCAGGCAATGGGGTCTGATAAACATTCAGTACTTC.

In its sample, this clonotype was seen a few times. V is TRBV6-1 and J is TRBJ2-7; 11 nucleotides match TRBD2. Losses at the gene ends were 5 bases for V and 3 bases for J; bases not matched to a gene: 3. This CDR3 region has 14 residues. Germline CDR1 MNHNS, CDR2 SASEGT. The DNA for the CDR3 is TGTGCCAGCAGTAAGACTAGCGGGATCTACGAGCAGTACTTC. The encoded protein is CASSKTSGIYEQYF.

This clonotype was detected ten times or more. The chain recombines TRBV6-1 with TRBJ1-5, with TRBD1 identical over 7 bases. In germline, CDR1 is MNHNS, CDR2 SASEGT. V lost 4 bases and J lost 6; bases outside the gene matches: 6. This CDR3 is built from 14 residues. The CDR3 reads CASSAEGTVQPQHF. The CDR3 region has the DNA TGTGCCAGCAGTGCAGAGGGGACAGTTCAGCCCCAGCATTTT.

This clonotype occurred many times. V gene TRBV7-8 combines with J gene TRBJ1-2; TRBD1 aligns across 7 bases. The CDR3 loop spans 14 amino acids. Germline values: CDR1 SGHVS, CDR2 FQNEAQ. Trimming cost V 0 bases and J 6 bases; bases outside gene matches: 4. As DNA, the CDR3 is TGTGCCAGCAGCTTAGCGGGACAGTTCAATGGCTACACCTTC. Amino acid sequence: CASSLAGQFNGYTF. Filled out from reference TRBV7-8 and TRBJ1-2, the complete variable domain reads GAGVSQSPRYKVAKRGQDVALRCDPISGHVSLFWYQQALGQGPEFLTYFQNEAQLDKSGLPSDRFFAERPEGSVSTLKIQRTQQEDSAVYLCASSLAGQFNGYTFGSGTRLTVV.

This clonotype was seen at least ten times. The chain uses TRBV2 and TRBJ2-4; D unresolved. The V gene lost 8 bases and the J gene lost 0 bases, with 11 bases spanning the gap. This CDR3 spans 14 amino acids. The germline V gene has CDR1 SNHLY and CDR2 FYNNEI. The CDR3: CASGRGIAKNIQYF. The DNA for the CDR3 is TGTGCCAGCGGTAGAGGCATAGCCAAAAACATTCAGTACTTC.

V usage is TRBV7-9 and J usage is TRBJ1-3, with 8 bases identical to TRBD1. The CDR3 runs to 15 residues. J lost 0 bases, V lost 4 bases, and 2 bases had no gene match. The V gene's germline CDR1 is SEHNR and CDR2 FQNEAQ (reference sequence). For the CDR3, the DNA is TGTGCCAGCAGCTACAGGGGGAGCTCTGGAAACACCATATATTTT. Encoded protein: CASSYRGSSGNTIYF.

Many counts were recorded for this clonotype. Possible read error: a much larger clone is one base away. J is TRBJ2-5 and V is TRBV11-2; 7 bases match TRBD1. The CDR3 extends over 17 amino acids. CDR1 and CDR2 (germline): SGHAT, FQNNGV. The CDR3 sequence is CASSLRLTGAGGETQHF. CDR3 DNA: TGTGCCAGCAGCTTACGGTTAACAGGGGCAGGGGGAGAGACCCAGCACTTC.

This chain links TRBV7-9 with TRBJ1-2, with 10 positions matching TRBD1. CDR3 length: 15 residues. Unmatched junction bases numbered 3, after V lost 1 base and J lost 4 bases. CDR1 and CDR2 from the germline V gene are SEHNR and FQNEAQ (reference sequence). The CDR3 region is CASSLEGTGVYGYTF. The CDR3 nucleotides are TGTGCCAGCAGCTTAGAAGGGACAGGGGTCTATGGCTACACCTTC.

The sample holds many counts of this clonotype. The chain recombines TRBV12-3 or TRBV12-4 with TRBJ2-5; 8 bases line up with TRBD2. V was clipped by 6 bases and J by 8 bases; unmatched bases: 2. This CDR3 is 11 amino acids long. CDR3 in DNA: TGTGCCAGCAGACGGGGGGGTACCCAGTACTTC. Protein sequence: CASRRGGTQYF.